Below are 10 T cell receptor beta chains sequenced from a single sample in a study of T-cell memory formation after mild COVID-19. TCRdb processed the 5' RACE reads anew with MiXCR; each CDR3 protein has one entry. The sample carries hundreds of thousands of distinct CDR3 sequences, less than 25% recorded once. Sequenced material: PBMCs or a T cell subset sorted from them (not recorded which). The receptors here all came from an adult woman who had mild COVID-19 (a few samples of this study predate the infection). Cell type and time point are not known.

The chain recombines TRBV7-9 with TRBJ2-2, with D perhaps TRBD2 (5 bases). CDR1 and CDR2 (germline): SEHNR, FQNEAQ (reference sequence). The CDR3 consists of 15 residues. Trimming pared 5 bases from V and 0 bases from J, leaving 10 bases between. The DNA for the CDR3 is TGTGCCAGCAGCAAAGCGGAAGCGAACACCGGGGAGCTGTTTTTT. It yields the protein CASSKAEANTGELFF. The entire variable domain, with the rest obtained from reference TRBV7-9 and TRBJ2-2, is as follows: DTGVSQNPRHKITKRGQNVTFRCDPISEHNRLYWYRQTLGQGPEFLTYFQNEAQLEKSRLLSDRFSAERPKGSFSTLEIQRTEQGDSAMYLCASSKAEANTGELFFGEGSRLTVL.

This rearrangement joins TRBV5-6 to TRBJ1-1; D unresolved. The CDR3 is 14 amino acids. Germline V gives CDR1 SGHDT, CDR2 YYEEEE. The V end was cut by 1 base, the J end by 5 bases, with 12 bases between. CDR3 loop: CASSLLDFRTEAFF. DNA for the CDR3: TGTGCCAGCAGCTTGCTAGATTTCCGGACTGAAGCTTTCTTT.

V gene TRBV6-5 combines with J gene TRBJ2-1; perhaps TRBD2 as D (5 bases). In germline, CDR1 is MNHEY, CDR2 SVGAGI. V gave up 9 bases and J gave up 3 bases, with 9 bases separating them. The CDR3 covers 12 residues. CDR3 in amino acids: CARTDYYNEQFF. The CDR3 DNA reads as TGTGCCAGGACTGACTACTACAATGAGCAGTTCTTC.

The chain carries TRBV12-3 or TRBV12-4 and TRBJ2-1; D remains unclear. This CDR3 comprises 15 residues. V lost 6 bases and J 7 bases, leaving 19 bases between the germline ends. The CDR3 sequence is CASSPGEGRFNEQFF. CDR3 bases: TGTGCCAGCAGCCCCGGTGAAGGGCGCTTTAATGAGCAGTTCTTC.

This clonotype was observed a few times. This chain links TRBV29-1 with TRBJ2-7; D possibly uses TRBD1 or TRBD2 (6 bases each). There are 11 residues in the CDR3. Germline V CDR1 and CDR2: SQVTM, ANQGSEA. Trimming left V 6 bases short and J 6 bases short, with 12 bases between. CDR3 sequence reads: CSVPQGGEQYF. The CDR3 DNA is TGCAGCGTGCCACAGGGAGGCGAGCAGTACTTC.

The rearrangement joins TRBV7-2 to TRBJ1-5, with 10 bases fitting TRBD1. Germline V gene sequence: CDR1 SGHTA, CDR2 FQGNSA. V shed 5 bases, J shed 7 bases, and the junction held 8 bases outside the gene matches. The CDR3 is 15 residues long. CDR3 sequence: CASSRDRGRTQPQHF. In DNA form, the CDR3 reads TGTGCCAGCAGCCGGGACAGGGGCCGAACGCAGCCCCAGCATTTT.

The rearrangement joins TRBV21-1 to TRBJ2-5; the D call TRBD2 from the table was never checked on the DNA. TRBV21-1 is deemed a pseudogene. CDR3 length: 17 amino acids. The CDR3 region has the DNA TGTGCCAGCACCACATGGGGTAGCGGGGATGAGCAAGAGACCCAGTACTTC. Amino acids: CASTTWGSGDEQETQYF.

In its sample, this clonotype was seen a few times. The chain is built from TRBV7-2 and TRBJ1-5, with D perhaps matching TRBD1 (5 bases). V was clipped by 6 bases and J by 4 bases, with 13 bases between them. The CDR3 is 14 residues long. CDR1 is SGHTA and CDR2 is FQGNSA in the germline V gene. This CDR3 is CASRPDSTNQPQHF. CDR3 bases: TGTGCCAGCAGACCCGACAGTACGAATCAGCCCCAGCATTTT.

This clonotype was seen more than once but under ten times. V and J are TRBV2 and TRBJ2-7; tentatively, D is TRBD1 (6 bases). V gave up 7 bases and J gave up 3 bases, with 10 bases separating them. The CDR3 sequence is 12 residues long. Per germline, CDR1 SNHLY and CDR2 FYNNEI. CDR3 in amino acids: CASTEQGYEQYF. The CDR3 DNA reads TGTGCCAGCACAGAACAGGGCTACGAGCAGTACTTC. Complete variable domain (other parts from reference TRBV2 and TRBJ2-7): EPEVTQTPSHQVTQMGQEVILRCVPISNHLYFYWYRQILGQKVEFLVSFYNNEISEKSEIFDDQFSVERPDGSNFTLKIRSTKLEDSAMYFCASTEQGYEQYFGPGTRLTVT.

The chain links TRBV7-3 to TRBJ2-2, with no clear D. CDR3 size: 15 residues. The V end was cut by 6 bases, the J end by 0 bases, with 11 bases between. Germline assignment: CDR1 SGHTA and CDR2 FQGTGA. As DNA, the CDR3 is TGTGCCAGCAGGACGGACCCCGCGAACACCGGGGAGCTGTTTTTT. Protein: CASRTDPANTGELFF.